What follows are 10 T cell receptor beta chains derived from one specimen sequenced in a study of cytomegalovirus exposure and HLA in healthy donors. Method: immunoSEQ multiplex PCR; TCRdb's copy keeps in-frame clones and lacks some. The sample includes about 160,000 clones, over 80% of them seen just once. Sequencing was done on a sample of PBMCs. The origin of the receptors is a young man in good health and CMV-seropositive.

J is TRBJ2-3 and V is TRBV5-1; the D gene is possibly TRBD2 (7 bases). The V end lost 7 bases, the J end lost 2 bases, and 14 bases lay between the germline ends. The CDR3 is 14 amino acids. The germline V gene encodes CDR1 SGHRS and CDR2 YFSETQ. The CDR3 sequence: CASLRGGSTDTQYF. In nucleotides, the CDR3 is TGCGCCAGCTTAAGGGGGGGATCCACAGATACGCAGTATTTT.

The chain has TRBV6-1 and TRBJ2-7; 7 bases are shared with TRBD1. V dropped 4 bases and J dropped 5; count of bases not matched to a gene: 5. The CDR3 runs 13 residues. CDR1 is MNHNS and CDR2 is SASEGT in the germline V gene. The CDR3 nucleotides read TGTGCCAGCAGTGCCGACAGGGTCCACGAGCAGTACTTC. Encoded protein: CASSADRVHEQYF.

This chain joins TRBV7-9 and TRBJ2-3; 7 bases fit TRBD2. J was trimmed by 1 base and V by 6 bases; bases with no gene match: 7. CDR1 is SEHNR and CDR2 is FQNEAQ in the germline V gene (reference sequence). The CDR3 length is 15 residues. In DNA form, the CDR3 reads TGTGCCAGCAGTTCCAGCGGGATCCGCACAGATACGCAGTATTTT. Translating it yields CASSSSGIRTDTQYF.

This clone appeared a single time. CDR3: CASSLLGLAGGTGELFF. CDR3 DNA: TGCGCCAGCAGCTTGCTGGGACTAGCGGGGGGGACCGGGGAGCTGTTTTTT. The genes are TRBV5-1 and TRBJ2-2, with 16 bases matching TRBD2. The V gene's germline CDR1 is SGHRS and CDR2 YFSETQ. V dropped 1 base and J dropped 5; count of bases not matched to a gene: 2. There are 17 residues in the CDR3.

The chain combines TRBV19 with TRBJ1-2; 9 positions agree with TRBD1. There are 16 residues in the CDR3. Germline lookup yields CDR1 LNHDA and CDR2 SQIVND (reference sequence). Trimming removed 3 bases from V and 4 bases from J; junction bases left unmatched: 9. CDR3 in DNA: TGTGCCAGTAGTATCGTATACAGGGGGCGCGGCTATGGCTACACCTTC. As protein: CASSIVYRGRGYGYTF. Supplemented by reference TRBV19 and TRBJ1-2, the full variable domain reads DGGITQSPKYLFRKEGQNVTLSCEQNLNHDAMYWYRQDPGQGLRLIYYSQIVNDFQKGDIAEGYSVSREKKESFPLTVTSAQKNPTAFYLCASSIVYRGRGYGYTFGSGTRLTVV.

This clone turned up a few times. The chain couples TRBV7-9 to TRBJ2-5, with D possibly TRBD1 on 6 matching bases. Trimming shortened V by 3 bases and J by 5 bases, and 10 bases separated the two germline ends. This CDR3 is built from 13 residues. CDR1 SEHNR and CDR2 FQNEAQ come from the germline V gene (reference sequence). The CDR3 bases are TGTGCCAGCAGCTTTACAGGGTTGGAGACCCAGTACTTC. Translating gives CASSFTGLETQYF.

V usage is TRBV5-4 and J usage is TRBJ2-6; D unresolved. The germline CDR1 and CDR2 sequences are SGHNT and YYREEE (reference sequence). The V gene lost 9 bases and the J gene lost 2 bases, with 9 bases spanning the gap. The CDR3 has 13 amino acids. For the CDR3, the DNA is TGTGCCACCGACCAGGCTGGGGCCAACGTCCTGACTTTC. Protein product: CATDQAGANVLTF.

The CDR3 here is CASTPGGTSGGPGETQYF. CDR3 DNA sequence: TGTGCCAGCACCCCCGGGGGGACTAGCGGGGGTCCGGGGGAGACCCAGTACTTC. This sequence joins TRBV25-1 and TRBJ2-5; 14 bases are a match to TRBD2. J lost 5 bases, V lost 7 bases, and 15 bases had no gene match. Germline V CDR1 and CDR2: MGHDK, SYGVNS. This CDR3 is built from 18 residues.

V gene TRBV6-5 combines with J gene TRBJ2-1, with 10 positions matching TRBD2. The trim removed 0 bases at V and 10 bases at J, leaving 9 bases unmatched. In germline, CDR1 is MNHEY, CDR2 SVGAGI. This CDR3 has 16 amino acids. CDR3 sequence reads: CASSYSGGTSVVEQFF. For the CDR3, the DNA is TGTGCCAGCAGTTACTCCGGGGGGACTAGCGTAGTGGAGCAGTTCTTC.

Concerning this clone: At one end, the junction sequence differs from germline, possibly due to a read error. V gene TRBV7-7 combines with J gene TRBJ1-5; 8 bases agree with TRBD1. The CDR3 sequence is 17 residues long. Germline CDR1 SSHAT, CDR2 FNYEAQ (reference sequence). CDR3 residues: CASSFEGQGTSYQPQHF. Written as DNA, the CDR3 is TGTGCTAGCAGCTTTGAAGGACAGGGCACTTCGTATCAGCCCCAGCATTTT. Full variable domain (remainder filled in from reference TRBV7-7 and TRBJ1-5): GAGVSQSPRYKVTKRGQDVTLRCDPISSHATLYWYQQALGQGPEFLTYFNYEAQPDKSGLPSDRFSAERPEGSISTLTIQRTEQRDSAMYRCASSFEGQGTSYQPQHFGDGTRLSIL.